This T cell receptor (beta chain) was found in a study of neurological immune-mediated disorders. V shed 5 bases and J 9 bases; nucleotides not matched to a gene: 8. The CDR3 is 13 amino acids. CDR1 MNHEY and CDR2 SMNVEV come from the germline V gene (reference sequence). By sample share, this clonotype is medium-sized. One entry per CDR3 protein, called by TCRdb with MiXCR from the 5' RACE reads. The table has 16,000 or so distinct CDR3 sequences, approximately 8.8% seen once. This sequence originates from a man aged 50 to 59 in good health. The chain combines TRBV27 with TRBJ2-3; the match to TRBD2 covers 7 bases. The sequenced sample was CD8+ T cells from blood. CDR3 sequence: CASSGGFGGTQYF. DNA for the CDR3: TGTGCCAGCAGTGGGGGGTTCGGGGGGACGCAGTATTTT.